Reported below is one T cell receptor beta chain. The method was immunoSEQ multiplex PCR; TCRdb's version includes in-frame clones alone and lacks a portion of them. The sample includes a few hundred thousand clones, 85% to 90% of them seen just once. The source of the sample is a study of blood T cell repertoires in COVID-19. Those who participated ranged in age from roughly 18 to 89 years and resided in roughly 26 US areas. The CDR3 has 13 residues. CDR1 is MGHDK, CDR2 SYGVNS, per germline. Trimming took 3 bases from V and 4 from J, leaving 7 bases between them. J is TRBJ2-1 and V is TRBV25-1, with D possibly matching TRBD1 (5 bases). Sequenced input: PBMCs or T cells enriched from blood (not recorded which). This clonotype originated in a woman aged 60 to 75 in a cohort exposed to, infected with or recovered from COVID-19 (not recorded which). The CDR3 protein is CASSEGQYNEQFF. The CDR3 DNA reads as TGTGCCAGCAGTGAGGGGCAGTACAATGAGCAGTTCTTC.